This T cell receptor (beta chain) appears in the sequencing data of a study of cytomegalovirus exposure and HLA in healthy donors. This CDR3 is 15 amino acids long. J lost 2 bases, V lost 5 bases, and 9 bases had no gene match. CDR1 and CDR2 from the germline V gene are SEHNR and FQNEAQ (reference sequence). Both 60 Vbeta primers and 13 Jbeta primers went into the PCR. Clones were sequenced by immunoSEQ multiplex PCR, and TCRdb holds only the in-frame ones, with some missing. The sample yields 110,000 or so clones, about 76% seen once. The sequenced sample consisted of PBMCs. This TCR came from a woman aged 25-40 years in good health and CMV-seronegative. The chain employs TRBV7-9 and TRBJ2-7, with 7 bases aligning to TRBD1. The CDR3 loop reads CASSPLVGTAYEQYF. CDR3 nucleotide sequence: TGTGCCAGCAGCCCCCTCGTCGGGACAGCCTACGAGCAGTACTTC. Full variable domain (rest looked up from reference TRBV7-9 and TRBJ2-7): DTGVSQNPRHKITKRGQNVTFRCDPISEHNRLYWYRQTLGQGPEFLTYFQNEAQLEKSRLLSDRFSAERPKGSFSTLEIQRTEQGDSAMYLCASSPLVGTAYEQYFGPGTRLTVT.